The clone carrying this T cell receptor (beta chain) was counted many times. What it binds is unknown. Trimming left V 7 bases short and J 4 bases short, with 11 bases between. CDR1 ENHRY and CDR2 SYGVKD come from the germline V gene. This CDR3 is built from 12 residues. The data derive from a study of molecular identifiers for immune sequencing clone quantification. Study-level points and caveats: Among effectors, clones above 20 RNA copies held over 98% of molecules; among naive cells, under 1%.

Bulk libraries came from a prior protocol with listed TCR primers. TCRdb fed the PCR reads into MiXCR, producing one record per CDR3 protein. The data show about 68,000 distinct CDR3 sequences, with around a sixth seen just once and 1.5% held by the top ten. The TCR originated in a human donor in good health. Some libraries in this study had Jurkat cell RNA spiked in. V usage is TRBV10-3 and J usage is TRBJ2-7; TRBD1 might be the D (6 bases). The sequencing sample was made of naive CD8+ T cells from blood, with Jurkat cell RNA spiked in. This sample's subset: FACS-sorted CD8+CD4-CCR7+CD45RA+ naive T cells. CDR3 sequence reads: CAIMDSNYEQYF. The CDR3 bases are TGTGCCATCATGGACAGTAATTACGAGCAGTACTTC.